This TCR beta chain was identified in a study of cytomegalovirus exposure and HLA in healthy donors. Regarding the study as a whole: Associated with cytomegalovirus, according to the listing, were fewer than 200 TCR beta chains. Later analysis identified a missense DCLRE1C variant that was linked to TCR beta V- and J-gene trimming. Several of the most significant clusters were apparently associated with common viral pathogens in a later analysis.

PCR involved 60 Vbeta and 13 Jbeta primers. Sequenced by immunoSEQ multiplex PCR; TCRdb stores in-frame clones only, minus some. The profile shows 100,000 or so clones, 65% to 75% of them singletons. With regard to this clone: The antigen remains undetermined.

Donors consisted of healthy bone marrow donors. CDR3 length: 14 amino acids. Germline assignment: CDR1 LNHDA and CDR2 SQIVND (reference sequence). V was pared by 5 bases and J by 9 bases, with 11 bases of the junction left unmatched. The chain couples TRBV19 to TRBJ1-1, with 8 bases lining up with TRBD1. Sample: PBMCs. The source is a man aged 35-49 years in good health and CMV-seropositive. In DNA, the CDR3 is TGTGCCAGTAGTCAGGGGACAGGCATACCAAAAGCTTTCTTT. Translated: CASSQGTGIPKAFF.